Listed here are 30 T cell receptor beta chains from one sample, sequenced in a study of cytomegalovirus exposure and HLA in healthy donors. Measured with immunoSEQ multiplex PCR; TCRdb has only the in-frame clones, and not every one. The sample holds around 400,000 clones; 70% to 90% are singletons and the top ten take approximately 0.8%. The sequencing sample was made of PBMCs. These receptors all stem from a young woman in good health and CMV-seronegative.

The chain employs TRBV29-1 and TRBJ1-1; D remains unclear. CDR1 and CDR2 (germline): SQVTM, ANQGSEA. The V gene lost 5 bases and the J gene lost 4 bases, with 14 bases spanning the gap. The CDR3 runs 13 residues. The CDR3 sequence is CSVFAPLSTEAFF. The CDR3 DNA reads TGCAGCGTTTTCGCCCCTTTGAGCACTGAAGCTTTCTTT.

This chain uses TRBV11-2 with TRBJ1-2, with TRBD1 identical over 7 bases. Trimming removed 5 bases from V and 7 bases from J; junction bases left unmatched: 13. The CDR3 extends over 15 amino acids. Germline CDR1 is SGHAT and CDR2 is FQNNGV. CDR3 sequence (DNA): TGTGCCAGCAGCCCCAACCGGGACAGAATCATTGGCTACACCTTC. It is translated as CASSPNRDRIIGYTF. Full variable domain (remainder filled in from reference TRBV11-2 and TRBJ1-2): EAGVAQSPRYKIIEKRQSVAFWCNPISGHATLYWYQQILGQGPKLLIQFQNNGVVDDSQLPKDRFSAERLKGVDSTLKIQPAKLEDSAVYLCASSPNRDRIIGYTFGSGTRLTVV.

This chain joins TRBV18 and TRBJ2-3; no reliable D call. CDR3 size: 14 residues. Trimming cost V 4 bases and J 2 bases, with 10 bases left between them. Germline V lookup: CDR1 KGHSH, CDR2 LQKENI. The CDR3 DNA sequence: TGTGCCAGCTCACGGTTGGCAGTCACAGATACGCAGTATTTT. This encodes CASSRLAVTDTQYF. The full variable domain, rest sourced from reference TRBV18 and TRBJ2-3, is NAGVMQNPRHLVRRRGQEARLRCSPMKGHSHVYWYRQLPEEGLKFMVYLQKENIIDESGMPKERFSAEFPKEGPSILRIQQVVRGDSAAYFCASSRLAVTDTQYFGPGTRLTVL.

The chain has TRBV4-2 and TRBJ1-5; D may be TRBD1 (5 bases). Deletions cut 0 bases from V and 7 bases from J, with 7 bases between. The CDR3 is 13 amino acids. Germline V gene lookup returns CDR1 LGHNA and CDR2 YNFKEQ. CDR3 amino acids: CASSQDGGQPQHF. CDR3 bases: TGTGCCAGCAGCCAAGATGGGGGGCAGCCCCAGCATTTT.

The chain recombines TRBV28 with TRBJ2-3, with D maybe TRBD2 (6 bases). CDR3 length: 16 residues. The V gene's germline CDR1 is MDHEN and CDR2 SYDVKM. V was clipped by 1 base and J by 4 bases, with 15 bases between them. CDR3 nucleotides: TGTGCCAGCAGTTTATCCCCGGGGCGGGACCCAGATACGCAGTATTTT. It codes for CASSLSPGRDPDTQYF.

This sequence joins TRBV29-1 and TRBJ2-7; 8 bases align to TRBD2. The CDR3 spans 13 residues. V dropped 8 bases and J dropped 5; count of bases not matched to a gene: 11. Per the germline V gene, CDR1 is SQVTM and CDR2 is ANQGSEA. The CDR3 DNA reads TGCAGCATCCGGACTAGCTTTTCCCACGAGCAGTACTTC. It is translated as CSIRTSFSHEQYF.

This chain connects TRBV5-1 to TRBJ2-2; 7 positions agree with TRBD1. The germline V gene encodes CDR1 SGHRS and CDR2 YFSETQ. The V gene end was trimmed by 5 bases and the J gene end by 1 base; junction bases not matched to a gene: 17. CDR3 length equals 19 residues. The CDR3: CASRPDWDSIALNTGELFF. CDR3 DNA: TGCGCCAGCAGACCAGACTGGGACAGTATCGCCTTGAACACCGGGGAGCTGTTTTTT.

The rearrangement uses TRBV7-9 and TRBJ1-2; D may be TRBD1 (6 bases). This CDR3 is built from 12 residues. Trimming stripped 1 base from V and 8 bases from J, with 8 bases between. Germline V gene sequence: CDR1 SEHNR, CDR2 FQNEAQ (reference sequence). As DNA, the CDR3 is TGTGCCAGCAGCTTAGACAGGGACGGCTACACCTTC. As protein: CASSLDRDGYTF.

In DNA form, the CDR3 reads TGTGCCAGCAGCGTAGGAGCGGGAGGGCTCAAGTCGACAGATACGCAGTATTTT. Amino acids: CASSVGAGGLKSTDTQYF. V usage is TRBV9 and J usage is TRBJ2-3, with 10 nucleotides matching TRBD2. The length of the CDR3 is 18 residues. The V gene's germline CDR1 is SGDLS and CDR2 YYNGEE. V shed 0 bases and J 3 bases; nucleotides not matched to a gene: 10. The complete variable domain, with remaining parts taken from reference TRBV9 and TRBJ2-3, reads DSGVTQTPKHLITATGQRVTLRCSPRSGDLSVYWYQQSLDQGLQFLIQYYNGEERAKGNILERFSAQQFPDLHSELNLSSLELGDSALYFCASSVGAGGLKSTDTQYFGPGTRLTVL.

CDR3 protein: CASSVRQAKAANEKLFF. The CDR3 DNA sequence: TGTGCCAGCTCCGTGCGCCAGGCTAAAGCGGCTAATGAAAAACTGTTTTTT. This chain uses TRBV18 with TRBJ1-4; D not certain. Germline V gene sequence: CDR1 KGHSH, CDR2 LQKENI. Deletions cut 6 bases from V and 3 bases from J, with 20 bases between. The CDR3 covers 17 residues.

J is TRBJ2-5 and V is TRBV5-1; 12 bases agree with TRBD2. Germline CDR1 SGHRS, CDR2 YFSETQ. V trimming: 4 bases; J trimming: 1 base; junction bases outside the gene matches: 5. The CDR3 contains 16 residues. CDR3 DNA: TGCGCCAGCAGCCGACTAGCGGGAGACCCCCAAGAGACCCAGTACTTC. This translates into CASSRLAGDPQETQYF.

V gene TRBV21-1 combines with J gene TRBJ2-5; the table calls TRBD2, which could not be checked here. TRBV21-1 is a pseudogene. The CDR3 is 14 amino acids. This CDR3 is CASPVASGKETQYF. The DNA for the CDR3 is TGTGCCAGCCCGGTGGCTAGCGGGAAGGAGACCCAGTACTTC.

V is TRBV5-1 and J is TRBJ2-1; 11 bases fit TRBD2. Germline CDR1 reads SGHRS; CDR2 reads YFSETQ. The CDR3 length is 16 residues. The V segment lost 0 bases and the J segment 7 bases; nucleotides outside the gene matches: 6. CDR3 amino acids: CASSLVLAGGRNEQFF. DNA of the CDR3: TGCGCCAGCAGCTTGGTATTAGCGGGAGGGCGGAATGAGCAGTTCTTC.

The chain carries TRBV28 and TRBJ1-2; tentatively, D is TRBD1 (5 bases). Germline values: CDR1 MDHEN, CDR2 SYDVKM. The CDR3 has 15 residues. V lost 4 bases and J 0 bases, leaving 12 bases between the germline ends. The CDR3 sequence is CASSSDETANYGYTF. The CDR3 DNA sequence: TGTGCCAGCAGTTCGGACGAGACAGCTAACTATGGCTACACCTTC.

The V gene is TRBV30, the J gene TRBJ1-1; TRBD1 aligns across 7 bases. Trimming at V came to 0 bases and at J to 6 bases, leaving 10 bases not matched to a gene. There are 15 residues in the CDR3. In germline, CDR1 is GTSNPN, CDR2 SVGIG (reference sequence). The CDR3 sequence: CAWSVRGRGEPEAFF. The CDR3 bases are TGTGCCTGGAGTGTACGCGGCAGGGGGGAACCTGAAGCTTTCTTT.

This sequence joins TRBV6-5 and TRBJ2-7; 9 nucleotides agree with TRBD2. CDR3 size: 16 residues. The J segment lost 4 bases and the V segment lost 0 bases, leaving 7 bases of the junction unmatched. Germline CDR1 MNHEY, CDR2 SVGAGI. The CDR3 loop is CASSYSRLLAGYEQYF. The DNA for the CDR3 is TGTGCCAGCAGTTACTCGAGGCTTCTAGCGGGATACGAGCAGTACTTC.

The chain links TRBV5-1 to TRBJ2-2, with 7 bases fitting TRBD2. Germline assignment: CDR1 SGHRS and CDR2 YFSETQ. The J segment lost 11 bases and the V segment lost 4 bases, leaving 5 bases of the junction unmatched. CDR3 size: 12 residues. In DNA form, the CDR3 reads TGCGCCAGCAGCCTGGGACTAAAAGAGCTGTTTTTT. Amino acid sequence: CASSLGLKELFF.

The rearrangement links TRBV6-5 to TRBJ1-1, with D possibly matching TRBD1 (5 bases). There are 13 residues in the CDR3. The V end was cut by 4 bases, the J end by 3 bases, with 9 bases between. Looked up from germline, CDR1 is MNHEY and CDR2 is SVGAGI. In DNA form, the CDR3 reads TGTGCCAGCAGTTTTGGGGGGGACACTGAAGCTTTCTTT. Its translation: CASSFGGDTEAFF.

V gene TRBV28 combines with J gene TRBJ2-7; TRBD2 matches at 9 bases. The CDR3 consists of 13 residues. Germline loops: CDR1 MDHEN, CDR2 SYDVKM. The junction had 5 bases not matched to a gene; V was cut back by 11 bases and J by 0 bases. The DNA of the CDR3 is TGTGCCGGGGGTAGCGGGAGCTCCTACGAGCAGTACTTC. Its translation: CAGGSGSSYEQYF.

CDR3 coding DNA: TGCGCCAGCAGCCTGCCGGGGGTTGGACTAGCGGGAGACGAGCAGTACTTC. This translates into CASSLPGVGLAGDEQYF. The V and J genes are TRBV4-1 and TRBJ2-7, with TRBD2 matching over 13 bases. The CDR3 sequence is 17 residues long. V lost 4 bases, J lost 5 bases, and 11 bases stayed unmatched. Germline V CDR1 and CDR2: MGHRA, YSYEKL.

This clone was seen once. The V gene is TRBV2, the J gene TRBJ1-1, with a possible D match to TRBD1 (6 bases). In germline, CDR1 is SNHLY, CDR2 FYNNEI. This CDR3 is 14 amino acids long. V was shortened by 1 base and J by 9 bases, with 15 bases between the two germline ends. The CDR3 loop is CASSEGGHLLQAFF. The CDR3 bases are TGTGCCAGCAGTGAAGGGGGACACCTACTACAAGCTTTCTTT.

This clone was seen a single time. In DNA, the CDR3 is TGTGCCAGCAGCTTAGAGATAGGGGGCAACCAAGAGACCCAGTACTTC. Its protein product is CASSLEIGGNQETQYF. The chain recombines TRBV7-9 with TRBJ2-5, with 7 positions matching TRBD1. Germline V gives CDR1 SEHNR, CDR2 FQNEAQ (reference sequence). CDR3 length equals 16 residues. V shed 1 base and J 0 bases; nucleotides not matched to a gene: 5.

V usage is TRBV2 and J usage is TRBJ2-7, with D unclear. CDR3 length: 18 amino acids. CDR1 and CDR2 (germline): SNHLY, FYNNEI. V was clipped by 3 bases and J by 0 bases, with 21 bases between them. In nucleotides, the CDR3 is TGTGCCAGCAGTGAGGTAGCCCCGACCTACCTCCTCTCCTACGAGCAGTACTTC. Its protein is CASSEVAPTYLLSYEQYF.

The V and J genes are TRBV30 and TRBJ2-7, with D maybe TRBD2 (8 bases). The CDR3 is made up of 15 amino acids. The V and J ends lost 2 bases and 2 bases respectively, with 16 bases between them. Germline V CDR1 and CDR2: GTSNPN, SVGIG (reference sequence). DNA of the CDR3: TGTGCCTGGAGTCCTTCGGGAGGGGGCCCCTACGAGCAGTACTTC. Amino acid sequence: CAWSPSGGGPYEQYF.

In its sample, this clone was seen once. CDR3 sequence: CASRTSGEETQYF. In DNA form, the CDR3 reads TGTGCCAGCCGTACTAGCGGAGAAGAGACCCAGTACTTC. The chain combines TRBV7-9 with TRBJ2-5, with 8 bases lining up with TRBD2. The germline gives CDR1 SEHNR, CDR2 FQNEAQ (reference sequence). The V gene end was trimmed by 8 bases and the J gene end by 3 bases; junction bases not matched to a gene: 5. The CDR3 spans 13 residues. Using reference TRBV7-9 and TRBJ2-5 for the parts outside the CDR3, the full variable domain is DTGVSQNPRHKITKRGQNVTFRCDPISEHNRLYWYRQTLGQGPEFLTYFQNEAQLEKSRLLSDRFSAERPKGSFSTLEIQRTEQGDSAMYLCASRTSGEETQYFGPGTRLLVL.

The count of this clone is one. The sample contains more than one DNA sequence encoding this CDR3. The CDR3 DNA reads TGTGCCAGCAGCTTCCCCCAGGGGGAAGCTTTCTTT. It specifies CASSFPQGEAFF. V is TRBV7-9 and J is TRBJ1-1, with D maybe TRBD1 (6 bases). This CDR3 contains 12 residues. V lost 3 bases and J 8 bases, leaving 10 bases between the germline ends. CDR1 and CDR2 (germline): SEHNR, FQNEAQ (reference sequence).

The chain has TRBV5-1 and TRBJ2-2; D may be TRBD2 (5 bases). The CDR3 contains 20 residues. Germline-derived CDR1 and CDR2 are SGHRS and YFSETQ. V was shortened by 6 bases and J by 6 bases, with 33 bases between the two germline ends. The CDR3 bases are TGCGCCAGCAACGTCGGACTCCTGCTTCTCCCCAAAGAGAGTTCCGGGGAGCTGTTTTTT. Translation: CASNVGLLLLPKESSGELFF.

The J gene is TRBJ2-5, the V gene TRBV12-2; TRBD1 was called by the table and not checked on the DNA. TRBV12-2 counts as a pseudogene. This CDR3 is built from 16 residues. CDR3 DNA sequence: TGTGCAAGTCGCTTAGATACCAGGGGGAAGGAGGAGACCCAGTACTTC. It codes for CASRLDTRGKEETQYF.

This chain joins TRBV28 and TRBJ2-7; 10 bases line up with TRBD1. From germline, CDR1 is MDHEN and CDR2 SYDVKM. The junction had 18 bases not matched to a gene; V was cut back by 6 bases and J by 7 bases. CDR3 length: 17 residues. DNA of the CDR3: TGTGCCAGCAGCCTCTCCCCACCGGGACAGGGGAGAGGAGAGCAGTACTTC. It encodes CASSLSPPGQGRGEQYF.

The chain recombines TRBV28 with TRBJ2-1; D uncertain. V lost 2 bases and J 3 bases, leaving 5 bases between the germline ends. This CDR3 region has 13 residues. Germline CDR1 reads MDHEN; CDR2 reads SYDVKM. Here the CDR3 reads CASSLPLYNEQFF. The CDR3, as DNA: TGTGCCAGCAGTTTACCCCTCTACAATGAGCAGTTCTTC.